A single T cell receptor beta chain is shown here with its context. Original methodology: Amplification from reference gene primers served as the basis for estimated nucleated cell counts. Assay used: immunoSEQ multiplex PCR; TCRdb lists only in-frame clones, some missing. The V and J calls and clone size come from that table; D and trimming were worked out from the DNA. The table includes about 160,000 clones, approximately 84% detected once. The sample is drawn from a study of blood T cell repertoires in COVID-19. Across the whole study: COVID-19 samples from acute and convalescent phases originated in the United States, Italy and Spain. Nucleic acid was either cDNA or gDNA, and it came from T cells, B-cell-depleted T cells, or PBMCs.

In germline, CDR1 is MNHEY, CDR2 SMNVEV (reference sequence). Trimming pared 5 bases from V and 2 bases from J, leaving 12 bases between. There are 14 residues in the CDR3. What was sequenced was peripheral blood. This receptor was obtained from a man aged 40-49 years with acute or convalescent COVID-19. V is TRBV27 and J is TRBJ1-2; D might be TRBD1 (5 bases). The CDR3 nucleotides read TGTGCCAGCAGTCCCTACGACAGAAACTATGGCTACACCTTC. It translates to CASSPYDRNYGYTF.